Included here is one TCR beta chain sequence, with context. Ten or more counts support this clonotype. Its antigen has not been determined. Nothing much larger sits one base from this clone, and base qualities are not available. V lost 1 base and J lost 9 bases; the stretch between them is 12 bases long. From a lookup of the germline V gene, CDR1 and CDR2 are SGHVS and FQNEAQ. The CDR3 runs 13 residues from the cysteine to the phenylalanine. The DNA shown is the 39-base CDR3, in frame from base 1. The data are from a study of regulatory T cells in long-lasting Graves disease (dated by TCRdb to the early 2020s). For context, the study as a whole: Persistent Graves' disease was defined as persistently positive TSH receptor autoantibodies together with antithyroid drug treatment for over 5 years. A total of 35 or so samples were covered by TCR sequencing, comprising approximately 13 persistent and around 20 newly diagnosed Graves' disease patients. Peripheral blood TCR sequencing and RNA sequencing compared persistent Graves' disease patients with newly diagnosed Graves' disease patients. In the clinical cohort, patients with persistent Graves' disease had used antithyroid drugs for an average of around 10 years. The study was registered as a clinical trial and conducted in China. Results and caveats for the whole study, not just this receptor: More public clonotypes were shared among persistent patients (around 3,000) than among newly diagnosed patients (over 900). The authors acknowledged the small sample size as a limitation that may reduce accuracy. Only the TCR beta chain was sequenced and analyzed. Peripheral blood alone was examined, since thyroid tissue, which constituted the primary lesion, could not be accessed. Preferential use of TRBV28, TRBJ1-2 and TRBJ2-5 was observed in persistent disease, whereas TRBV20-1 and TRBJ2-1 were favored in newly diagnosed disease. Lower TCR Shannon entropy and fewer highly expanded clones were observed in persistent Graves' disease patients than in newly diagnosed patients, which suggested clonal expansion.

The sample's time point label, in plain terms: persistent/refractory GD, antithyroid drugs over 5 years with positive TRAb. RNA was extracted from PBMCs in TRIzol for both TCR sequencing and RNA sequencing. Graves' disease was diagnosed according to American Thyroid Association guidelines. Patients were recruited from an endocrinology department in Xi'an, China. Each patient gave 7 to 9.5 milliliters of peripheral blood, collected in an EDTA anticoagulant tube. Ficoll Paque Plus density gradient separation was used to isolate PBMCs, and no further T cell sorting was done. RNA quality was checked with an Agilent 2100 Bioanalyzer and agarose gel, and concentration with a NanoDrop 2000. To prepare the library, multiplex PCR was applied. Instrument on record: Illumina HiSeq 4000. To build TCR beta libraries, CDR3 regions were amplified by Arm-PCR using iRepertoire HTBI primers. PCR products were gel purified before sequencing. As for the authors' bioinformatics: Gene usage analysis of CDR3 amino acid clonotypes relied on the 62 TRBV and fewer than 15 TRBJ segments identified across samples. COPE and FqMerger were used to merge the filtered high-quality paired reads into contigs. BLAST was used to align contigs to IMGT TRBV, TRBD and TRBJ reference genes, and CDR3 was defined according to IMGT. Any clonotype with a frequency above 0.1% was classified as a highly expanded clone. Repertoire diversity was measured by Shannon entropy, and V-J evenness by the Gini coefficient. Public clonotypes were defined as clonotypes shared by more than one individual. TCRdb ran its own pipeline on the public reads, namely fastp trimming at Q25 and MiXCR clone calling, and kept in-frame beta chains. Here each entry gathers all rows of one CDR3 protein and keeps the most common genes and DNA. In this record, the V and J calls reflect TCRdb's handling and not the investigators' own analysis. The sample contains roughly 470,000 distinct CDR3 sequences, less than 25% of them found a single time. 7.8% of the sample goes to the ten largest clones.

Here the chain combines TRBV7-8 and TRBJ1-1, with TRBD1 tentatively as D gene (5 bases match). The TCR sequence derives from a female donor with Graves disease. The specimen was peripheral blood mononuclear cells (PBMCs), collected when the disease was refractory, from a patient treated with antithyroid drugs. The CDR3: CASSLDTGTQAFF. The DNA sequence is TGTGCCAGCAGCTTAGATACCGGGACGCAAGCTTTCTTT.